The 29 T cell receptor beta chains listed next were all sequenced from one sample in a study of cytomegalovirus exposure and HLA in healthy donors. PCR was performed using 60 Vbeta and 13 Jbeta primers. The repertoire was sequenced with immunoSEQ multiplex PCR; TCRdb's copy has only in-frame clones and lacks some. Of under 200,000 clones detected, about four fifths appear once; the ten largest clones hold 13% to 15%. The specimen was PBMCs. These receptors were collected from a woman in her 30s in good health and CMV-seropositive.

With regard to this clone: One end of the junction varies from germline; a read error may be responsible. This rearrangement joins TRBV7-7 to TRBJ2-2, with D hard to call. Germline V gene sequence: CDR1 SSHAT, CDR2 FNYEAQ (reference sequence). CDR3 length equals 13 residues. CDR3 coding DNA: TGTGCTAGCAGTTTTTCGCCTAGAGGGGAGCTGTTTTTT. Amino acids: CASSFSPRGELFF.

On this clone itself: One junction end does not reproduce the germline sequence, and a read error may be involved. The chain combines TRBV7-7 with TRBJ2-1, with 7 nucleotides matching TRBD2. This CDR3 contains 15 residues. Germline CDR1 and CDR2: SSHAT and FNYEAQ (reference sequence). The DNA for the CDR3 is TGTGCTAGCAGCCCGCGGCTAGCGGTTTACAATGAGCAGTTCTTC. It specifies CASSPRLAVYNEQFF. The full variable domain, completed using reference TRBV7-7 and TRBJ2-1, is GAGVSQSPRYKVTKRGQDVTLRCDPISSHATLYWYQQALGQGPEFLTYFNYEAQPDKSGLPSDRFSAERPEGSISTLTIQRTEQRDSAMYRCASSPRLAVYNEQFFGPGTRLTVL.

DNA of the CDR3: TGTGCCAGCACTTCGACAGGGGGCAGGTACGAGCAGTACTTC. This encodes CASTSTGGRYEQYF. This chain joins TRBV27 and TRBJ2-5; 10 bases are shared with TRBD1. The DNA end favors TRBJ2-7, so the J call may be wrong. The CDR3 has 14 residues. The germline V gene has CDR1 MNHEY and CDR2 SMNVEV (reference sequence).

The J gene is TRBJ2-6, the V gene TRBV2, with a weak D call TRBD1 (5 bases). Trimming took off 4 bases at V and 2 bases at J, with 9 bases between the two ends. The CDR3 is 15 amino acids. Germline CDR1 reads SNHLY; CDR2 reads FYNNEI. CDR3 nucleotides: TGTGCCAGCAGTGGGTTAGGGGCTGGGGCCAACGTCCTGACTTTC. This translates into CASSGLGAGANVLTF.

The chain has TRBV29-1 and TRBJ2-1; 8 bases align to TRBD2. Trimming removed 5 bases from V and 8 bases from J; junction bases left unmatched: 14. The V gene's germline CDR1 is SQVTM and CDR2 ANQGSEA. The CDR3 is 15 amino acids. CDR3 amino acids: CSVLPGGDFTDEQFF. The CDR3 nucleotides read TGCAGCGTTCTCCCGGGGGGGGACTTTACCGATGAGCAGTTCTTC.

The gene calls are TRBV6-1 and TRBJ1-4; D might be TRBD1 (5 bases). With 2 bases removed from V and 0 bases from J, the gap between germline ends came to 10 bases. CDR1 and CDR2 (germline): MNHNS, SASEGT. The CDR3 has 16 amino acids. The CDR3 loop reads CASSELGGPTNEKLFF. As DNA, the CDR3 is TGTGCCAGCAGTGAATTGGGGGGACCAACTAATGAAAAACTGTTTTTT.

The rearrangement uses TRBV28 and TRBJ2-7; 7 bases fit TRBD1. Germline lookup yields CDR1 MDHEN and CDR2 SYDVKM. With 3 bases clipped from V and 3 bases from J, the junction kept 2 bases outside the gene matches. CDR3 length: 13 amino acids. The CDR3 nucleotides are TGTGCCAGCAGTTTGGGACAGTACTACGAGCAGTACTTC. Translation gives CASSLGQYYEQYF.

V gene TRBV9 combines with J gene TRBJ2-5; TRBD2 matches at 9 bases. The J call is uncertain, as TRBJ2-7 better fits the DNA end. Germline V gene lookup returns CDR1 SGDLS and CDR2 YYNGEE. The CDR3 length is 15 residues. CDR3: CASSVASGTPYEQYF. The CDR3 coding sequence is TGTGCCAGCAGCGTAGCTAGCGGGACTCCCTACGAGCAGTACTTC.

The chain recombines TRBV25-1 with TRBJ2-5; TRBD1 matches at 7 bases. The V gene's germline CDR1 is MGHDK and CDR2 SYGVNS. V shed 0 bases and J 1 base; nucleotides not matched to a gene: 2. The CDR3 has 15 residues. The CDR3 bases are TGTGCCAGCAGTGAATATAAGGGGGCCCAAGAGACCCAGTACTTC. Translation: CASSEYKGAQETQYF.

This clone has only a few counts. This chain joins TRBV11-2 and TRBJ2-4; the D is unclear. The CDR3 loop spans 14 amino acids. Trimming took off 4 bases at V and 0 bases at J, with 7 bases between the two ends. CDR1 and CDR2 (germline): SGHAT, FQNNGV. CDR3 loop: CASSSIVAKNIQYF. CDR3 coding DNA: TGTGCCAGCAGCTCTATTGTAGCCAAAAACATTCAGTACTTC.

V usage is TRBV18 and J usage is TRBJ1-3, with no clear D. V was cut by 6 bases and J by 1 base, with 13 bases left in between. CDR3 length equals 15 residues. CDR1 and CDR2 (germline): KGHSH, LQKENI. The CDR3 DNA follows: TGTGCCAGCTCGAGAAGAGAGGGATCTGGAAACACCATATATTTT. As protein: CASSRREGSGNTIYF.

Only a few counts were recorded for this clone. The chain recombines TRBV4-1 with TRBJ2-2, with 9 positions matching TRBD2. Germline CDR1 reads MGHRA; CDR2 reads YSYEKL. The CDR3 runs 15 residues. V was clipped by 2 bases and J by 6 bases; unmatched bases: 4. The CDR3 loop is CASSQSGGPPGELFF. The CDR3 DNA reads as TGCGCCAGCAGCCAAAGCGGGGGGCCCCCCGGGGAGCTGTTTTTT.

The chain combines TRBV28 with TRBJ2-7; 8 nucleotides match TRBD2. Germline V gives CDR1 MDHEN, CDR2 SYDVKM. V dropped 3 bases and J dropped 3; count of bases not matched to a gene: 4. The CDR3 spans 14 residues. In DNA, the CDR3 is TGTGCCAGCAGTTTCGGTACTAGCGGCTACGAGCAGTACTTC. Its translation is CASSFGTSGYEQYF. Together with reference TRBV28 and TRBJ2-7, the CDR3 gives the full variable domain: DVKVTQSSRYLVKRTGEKVFLECVQDMDHENMFWYRQDPGLGLRLIYFSYDVKMKEKGDIPEGYSVSREKKERFSLILESASTNQTSMYLCASSFGTSGYEQYFGPGTRLTVT.

The gene calls are TRBV9 and TRBJ2-2; D possibly corresponds to TRBD2 (6 bases). The CDR3 is made up of 14 amino acids. The germline V and J ends were trimmed by 5 bases and 3 bases, with 11 bases remaining between them. Looked up from germline, CDR1 is SGDLS and CDR2 is YYNGEE. CDR3 amino acids: CASSGDFHTGELFF. In nucleotides, the CDR3 is TGTGCCAGCAGTGGGGACTTCCACACCGGGGAGCTGTTTTTT.

J is TRBJ2-1 and V is TRBV4-3; possible D gene TRBD1, 6 bases. The CDR3 contains 14 residues. Deletions cut 2 bases from V and 8 bases from J, with 13 bases between. The germline CDR1 and CDR2 sequences are LGHNA and YSLEER. CDR3 protein: CASSQNWGLHEQFF. The CDR3 DNA reads as TGCGCCAGCAGCCAAAATTGGGGGCTCCATGAGCAGTTCTTC.

The chain has TRBV19 and TRBJ1-1; D not resolved. The CDR3 sequence is 15 residues long. Trimming left V 5 bases short and J 5 bases short, with 18 bases between. Germline-derived CDR1 and CDR2 are LNHDA and SQIVND (reference sequence). The CDR3 sequence: CASSVTPDGGTEAFF. For the CDR3, the DNA is TGTGCCAGTAGTGTCACCCCGGACGGAGGTACTGAAGCTTTCTTT.

The genes are TRBV5-1 and TRBJ1-6, with D maybe TRBD1 (5 bases). This CDR3 comprises 15 residues. Germline V lookup: CDR1 SGHRS, CDR2 YFSETQ. V was pared by 5 bases and J by 6 bases, with 15 bases between. The CDR3: CASRAGVQGNSPLHF. CDR3 coding DNA: TGCGCCAGCAGGGCCGGCGTCCAGGGTAATTCACCCCTCCACTTT.

This clone was seen more than once but under ten times. The chain uses TRBV6-1 and TRBJ2-5, with D perhaps TRBD1 (6 bases). Germline V gene sequence: CDR1 MNHNS, CDR2 SASEGT. The length of the CDR3 is 15 residues. Trimming left V 7 bases short and J 1 base short, with 16 bases between. The CDR3 sequence is CASTFRGGFQETQYF. In nucleotides, the CDR3 is TGTGCCAGCACCTTCAGAGGGGGATTCCAAGAGACCCAGTACTTC.

The rearrangement joins TRBV25-1 to TRBJ2-7; TRBD1 aligns across 7 bases. The CDR3 has 14 residues. J gave up 0 bases and V 8 bases, and 7 bases lay outside the gene matches. Looked up from germline, CDR1 is MGHDK and CDR2 is SYGVNS. CDR3 region: CASVRPGGSYEQYF. The CDR3 nucleotides read TGTGCCAGCGTACGCCCAGGGGGCTCCTACGAGCAGTACTTC.

The rearrangement joins TRBV28 to TRBJ2-7, with 8 bases matching TRBD1. The CDR3 extends over 13 amino acids. V dropped 6 bases and J dropped 4; count of bases not matched to a gene: 5. Germline loops: CDR1 MDHEN, CDR2 SYDVKM. The CDR3: CASRPDRGYEQYF. The CDR3 DNA reads TGTGCCAGCAGACCCGACAGGGGTTACGAGCAGTACTTC.

This chain uses TRBV7-9 with TRBJ2-3, with no clear D. Trimming cost V 2 bases and J 6 bases, with 6 bases left between them. The CDR3 is 12 residues long. Germline V lookup: CDR1 SEHNR, CDR2 FQNEAQ (reference sequence). The CDR3: CASSLLVDTQYF. The DNA for the CDR3 is TGTGCCAGCAGCTTACTAGTTGATACGCAGTATTTT.

This clone was detected only once. V gene TRBV28 combines with J gene TRBJ2-2; 10 bases map to TRBD1. The CDR3 contains 15 residues. The V segment lost 6 bases and the J segment 4 bases; nucleotides outside the gene matches: 5. The germline V gene encodes CDR1 MDHEN and CDR2 SYDVKM. The CDR3 region has the DNA TGTGCCAGCAGGACAGGGGGCGAGGGCACCGGGGAGCTGTTTTTT. Translation: CASRTGGEGTGELFF.

CDR3 coding DNA: TGTGCCAGCAGCTTTAGACAGGGCGACTACGAGCAGTACTTC. Amino acids: CASSFRQGDYEQYF. The chain links TRBV7-2 to TRBJ2-5; the match to TRBD1 covers 7 bases. The DNA end lines up better with TRBJ2-7; the J call may be wrong. Per the germline V gene, CDR1 is SGHTA and CDR2 is FQGNSA. CDR3 length: 14 residues.

This clone was recorded once. The V and J genes are TRBV6-5 and TRBJ2-5; unclear D gene. The CDR3 loop spans 13 amino acids. Per germline, CDR1 MNHEY and CDR2 SVGAGI. V gave up 5 bases and J gave up 5 bases, with 12 bases separating them. The CDR3 region is CASSIRRRETQYF. CDR3 in DNA: TGTGCCAGCAGTATAAGGCGGCGGGAGACCCAGTACTTC.

This chain uses TRBV5-4 with TRBJ1-3; D gene ambiguous. CDR3 length equals 15 residues. V was clipped by 0 bases and J by 0 bases, with 7 bases between them. Germline CDR1 reads SGHNT; CDR2 reads YYREEE (reference sequence). CDR3 protein: CASSLDSHSGNTIYF. The CDR3 DNA is TGTGCCAGCAGCTTGGACAGCCACTCTGGAAACACCATATATTTT.

This clone has only a few counts. The rearrangement joins TRBV11-3 to TRBJ2-5, with D tentatively TRBD1 (6 bases). The CDR3 covers 13 residues. With 5 bases removed from V and 4 bases from J, the gap between germline ends came to 11 bases. Germline V gene data show CDR1 as SGHNT and CDR2 as YENEEA. The CDR3 region has the DNA TGTGCCAGCAGCCCAGGGGTCCGAGAGACCCAGTACTTC. It specifies CASSPGVRETQYF.

The V gene is TRBV28, the J gene TRBJ2-2; D might be TRBD1 (5 bases). Germline V lookup: CDR1 MDHEN, CDR2 SYDVKM. The CDR3 covers 15 residues. V was trimmed by 3 bases and J by 5 bases, leaving 13 bases between them. The CDR3: CASSFGARVTGELFF. The CDR3 DNA reads TGTGCCAGCAGTTTCGGTGCCAGGGTGACCGGGGAGCTGTTTTTT.

The V gene is TRBV19, the J gene TRBJ2-1, with 11 bases aligning to TRBD1. V trimming: 5 bases; J trimming: 2 bases; junction bases outside the gene matches: 5. The germline CDR1 and CDR2 sequences are LNHDA and SQIVND (reference sequence). This CDR3 comprises 16 residues. DNA of the CDR3: TGTGCCAGTAGTCAACCGGGACAGGGGGCCTACAATGAGCAGTTCTTC. It codes for CASSQPGQGAYNEQFF.

The chain recombines TRBV5-1 with TRBJ2-5, with 10 positions matching TRBD1. The germline CDR1 and CDR2 sequences are SGHRS and YFSETQ. The V segment lost 0 bases and the J segment 7 bases; nucleotides outside the gene matches: 9. The length of the CDR3 is 16 residues. CDR3 DNA sequence: TGCGCCAGCAGCTTGGCCGCGACAGGGGGCGCGGGGACCCAGTACTTC. This gives the protein CASSLAATGGAGTQYF.